Described below is a single T cell receptor (beta chain) sequence and its context. The antigen it binds to is not known. Per-nucleotide qualities are absent, and no much larger clonotype sits a single base away. The data belong to a study of control samples from healthy donors and cancer patients (dated by TCRdb to the early 2020s). The library relied on the immunoSEQ multiplex PCR assay. In its TCRdb copy, this immuneACCESS table keeps in-frame sequences only and misses some clones. Where compared with another copy, unresolved V genes explain less than half of these, and the others have no known cause. The sample table lists tens of thousands of clones, around 95% of them with a count of one. The ten largest clonotypes hold 3.5% to 4% of the sample. Deletion took 0 bases off V and 2 bases off J, with a span of 8 bases between the germline ends. In the germline V gene (reference sequence), CDR1 corresponds to LGHDT and CDR2 to YNNKEL. The CDR3 goes from the cysteine to the phenylalanine over 15 residues. Only the CDR3 DNA is retained, 45 bases long and in frame from the first base.

What was sequenced was blood. The chain couples TRBV3-1 (or the pseudogene TRBV3-2) to TRBJ1-3; there is no confident call for the D gene. The clonotype originates from a man aged 30 to 45 in good health. CDR3 loop: CASSQDGTAGNTIYF. In nucleotide form, the sequence is TGTGCCAGCAGCCAAGATGGAACGGCTGGAAACACCATATATTTT.